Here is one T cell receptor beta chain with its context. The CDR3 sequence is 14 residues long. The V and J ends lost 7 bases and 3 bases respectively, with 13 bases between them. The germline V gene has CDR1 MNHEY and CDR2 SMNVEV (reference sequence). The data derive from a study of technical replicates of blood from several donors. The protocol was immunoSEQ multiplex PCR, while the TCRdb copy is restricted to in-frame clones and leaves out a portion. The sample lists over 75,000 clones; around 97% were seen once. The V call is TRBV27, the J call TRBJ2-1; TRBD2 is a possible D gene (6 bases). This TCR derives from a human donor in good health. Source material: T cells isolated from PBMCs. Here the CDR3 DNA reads TGTGCCAGCACCTCATCCGGGGGCTACAATGAGCAGTTCTTC. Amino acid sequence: CASTSSGGYNEQFF.